The clone carrying this T cell receptor beta chain was counted a few times. The antigen is unknown. The TCR beta libraries were generated through quantitative 5'-RACE incorporating molecular barcodes. TCRdb fed the 5' RACE reads into MiXCR, producing one record per CDR3 protein. The sample shows around 220,000 distinct CDR3 sequences, about 10% of them seen only once. This entry is derived from a study of CD8 T cells in ankylosing spondylitis. The CDR3 loop spans 15 amino acids. V was cut by 4 bases and J by 0 bases, with 10 bases left in between. Broader study findings: There was reportedly significant enrichment of clones that were disease-linked in matched ankylosing spondylitis synovial fluid. A motif of 7 to 9 highly homologous TCR beta variants was seen as apparently characteristic of ankylosing spondylitis blood.

The rearrangement uses TRBV12-3 or TRBV12-4 and TRBJ2-4, with D possibly TRBD1 on 5 matching bases. Sequencing was carried out using blood, either unsorted or a sorted T cell fraction (not recorded which). The receptor's source is a male donor with ankylosing spondylitis or in good health (not recorded which). The CDR3 loop is CASSSRQLAKNIQYF. As DNA, the CDR3 is TGTGCCAGCAGTTCCCGACAGTTAGCCAAAAACATTCAGTACTTC.